This entry describes one T cell receptor beta chain. Its matching antigen is unknown. The data belong to a study of OX40 agonist ivuxolimab in advanced cancers. The overall study: Ivuxolimab is an agonistic anti-OX40 (CD134) antibody, and patients were treated with it. Three patients showed partial responses: one hepatocellular carcinoma and two cutaneous melanoma cases. General study findings and limits: The antigens recognized by the expanded peripheral T cells, that is their antigen specificity, were not determined.

Autoimmune disease history or systemic immunosuppression meant exclusion. TCRdb's copy holds only in-frame clones and misses some; the assay was immunoSEQ multiplex PCR. The sample holds 40,000 to 50,000 clones; 88% are singletons and the top ten take approximately 50%. Germline CDR1 SQVTM, CDR2 ANQGSEA. The CDR3 loop spans 13 amino acids. Trimming left V 3 bases short and J 1 base short, with 10 bases between. This clonotype was sampled from an adult with an advanced solid tumor such as melanoma, head and neck, liver or kidney cancer. Source: CD4+ or CD8+ T cells sorted from blood, taken in a trial of the OX40 agonist ivuxolimab. V and J are TRBV29-1 and TRBJ2-7; D unclear. The CDR3 sequence is CSVDTLGSYEQYF. For the CDR3, the DNA is TGCAGCGTTGACACCCTCGGGTCCTACGAGCAGTACTTC.